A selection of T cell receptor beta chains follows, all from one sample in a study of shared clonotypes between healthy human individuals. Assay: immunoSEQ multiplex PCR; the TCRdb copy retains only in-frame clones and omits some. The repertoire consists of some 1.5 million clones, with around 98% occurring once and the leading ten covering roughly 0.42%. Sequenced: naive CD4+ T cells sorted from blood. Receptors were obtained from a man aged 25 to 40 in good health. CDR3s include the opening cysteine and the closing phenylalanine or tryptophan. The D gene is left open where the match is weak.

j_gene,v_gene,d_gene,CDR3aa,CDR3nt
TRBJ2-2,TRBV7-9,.,CASSLGVTGRDTGELFF,TGTGCCAGCAGCTTAGGCGTGACAGGCAGGGACACCGGGGAGCTGTTTTTT
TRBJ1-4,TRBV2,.,CASSELGRWNEKLFF,TGTGCCAGCAGTGAGTTGGGCAGGTGGAATGAAAAACTGTTTTTT
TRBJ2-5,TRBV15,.,CATSRDGGMETQYF,TGTGCCACCAGCAGAGACGGGGGCATGGAGACCCAGTACTTC
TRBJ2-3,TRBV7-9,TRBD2,CASSWGTSGKSYDTDTQYF,TGTGCCAGCAGCTGGGGGACTAGCGGGAAATCGTATGACACAGATACGCAGTATTTT
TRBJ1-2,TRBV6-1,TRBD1,CASRVDRADYGYTF,TGTGCCAGCAGGGTGGACAGGGCTGACTATGGCTACACCTTC
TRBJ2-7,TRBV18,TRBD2,CASSPRAGVIDEQYF,TGTGCCAGCTCACCAAGGGCGGGAGTTATAGACGAGCAGTACTTC
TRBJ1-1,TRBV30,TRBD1,CAQGAVEAFF,TGTGCACAGGGGGCTGTTGAAGCTTTCTTT
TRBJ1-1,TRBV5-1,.,CASRRQAQEAFF,TGCGCCAGCAGGCGACAGGCCCAGGAAGCTTTCTTT
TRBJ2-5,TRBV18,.,CASSTPEGVNQETQYF,TGTGCCAGCTCAACCCCCGAGGGGGTCAACCAAGAGACCCAGTACTTC
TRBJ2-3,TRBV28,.,CATLPSWGGEGDTQYF,TGTGCCACCCTCCCCTCCTGGGGCGGGGAAGGAGATACGCAGTATTTT
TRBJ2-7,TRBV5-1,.,CASSLEVQVRFPLEQYF,TGCGCCAGCAGCTTGGAGGTACAAGTGCGGTTCCCCCTCGAGCAGTACTTC
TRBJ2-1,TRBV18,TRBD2,CASRRDIAGVVSYNEQFF,TGTGCCAGCCGGCGGGACATAGCGGGAGTCGTGTCCTACAATGAGCAGTTCTTC
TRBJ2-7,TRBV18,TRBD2,CASSVRLAGTTYEQYF,TGTGCCAGCTCGGTTCGACTAGCGGGGACGACCTACGAGCAGTACTTC
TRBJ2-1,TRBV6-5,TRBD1,CASSVQGARSEQFF,TGTGCCAGCAGTGTACAGGGGGCGCGGAGTGAGCAGTTCTTC
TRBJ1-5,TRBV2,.,CASSPLRENQPQHF,TGTGCCAGCAGTCCCTTGAGGGAAAACCAGCCCCAGCATTTT